The sequence of this T cell receptor beta chain was determined in a study of vaccination and CD4 T cells after COVID-19. Details on this clonotype: What it recognizes is unknown.

Cultured CD4+ T cell DNA underwent sequencing with the Oncomine TCR Beta short-read assay. MiXCR, run by TCRdb on the PCR reads, gives a single entry per CDR3 protein. Here the sample spans 20,000 to 25,000 distinct CDR3 sequences, about 30% being singletons. Treatment of the sample: roughly 11-day PBMC culture with coronavirus spike peptide pools or control peptides (ViraFEST assay). Under the ViraFEST approach, antigen-specific T cells were expanded with peptide pools and TCRs subsequently sequenced. Per-well cultures of millions of PBMCs received around 9.9 IU/ml IL-2 and approximately 10 ug/ml peptide pools. The source is a human donor with COVID-19. Material: cultured CD4+ T cells from blood.

The CDR3 sequence: CASSHGTTSGGGATQYF. DNA for the CDR3: TGTGCCAGCAGCCACGGGACAACTAGCGGGGGAGGGGCGACGCAGTATTTT. The chain couples TRBV4-2 to TRBJ2-3, with 11 bases identical to TRBD2. Germline assignment: CDR1 LGHNA and CDR2 YNFKEQ. The CDR3 contains 17 residues. V was clipped by 3 bases and J by 9 bases; unmatched bases: 14.